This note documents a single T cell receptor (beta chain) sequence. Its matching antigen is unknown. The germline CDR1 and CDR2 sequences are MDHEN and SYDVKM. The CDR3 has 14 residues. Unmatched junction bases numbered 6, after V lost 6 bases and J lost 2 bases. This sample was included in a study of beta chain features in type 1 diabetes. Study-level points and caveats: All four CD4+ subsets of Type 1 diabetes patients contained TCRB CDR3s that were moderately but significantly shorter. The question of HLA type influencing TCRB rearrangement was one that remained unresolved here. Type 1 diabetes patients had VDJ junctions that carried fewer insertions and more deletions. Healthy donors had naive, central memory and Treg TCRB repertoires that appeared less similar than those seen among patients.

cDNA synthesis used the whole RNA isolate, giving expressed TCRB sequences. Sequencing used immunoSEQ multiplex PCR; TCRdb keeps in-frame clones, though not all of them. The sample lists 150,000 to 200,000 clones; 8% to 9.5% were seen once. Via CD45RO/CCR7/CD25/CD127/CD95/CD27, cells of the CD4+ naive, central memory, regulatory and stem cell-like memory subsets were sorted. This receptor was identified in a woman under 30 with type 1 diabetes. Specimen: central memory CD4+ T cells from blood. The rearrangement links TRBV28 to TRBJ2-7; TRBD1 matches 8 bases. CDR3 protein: CASRPGGAPYEQYF. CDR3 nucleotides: TGTGCCAGCAGGCCAGGGGGCGCCCCCTACGAGCAGTACTTC.